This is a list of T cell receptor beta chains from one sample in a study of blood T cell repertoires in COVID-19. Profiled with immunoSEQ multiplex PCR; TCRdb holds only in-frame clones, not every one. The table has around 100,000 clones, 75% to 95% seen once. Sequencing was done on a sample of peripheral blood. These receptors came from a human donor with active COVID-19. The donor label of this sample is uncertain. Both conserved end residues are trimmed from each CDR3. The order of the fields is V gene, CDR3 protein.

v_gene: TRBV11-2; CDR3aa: ASSLGSGGAYEQY
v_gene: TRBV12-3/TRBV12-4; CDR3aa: ASSFSLADQY
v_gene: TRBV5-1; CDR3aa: ASSSDGGRLDTEAF
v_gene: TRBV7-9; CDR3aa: ASSSQGNGELF
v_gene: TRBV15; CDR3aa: ATSRDRGTYGYT
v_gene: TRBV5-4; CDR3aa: ASSRRTGQGSLGYT
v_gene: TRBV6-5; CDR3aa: ASRDSGSQY
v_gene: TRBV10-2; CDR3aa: ASSESSGNSPLH
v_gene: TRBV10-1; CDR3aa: ASKERHSGITQPQH
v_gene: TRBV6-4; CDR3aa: ASRARDNNQPQH
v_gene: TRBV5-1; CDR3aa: ASSLVANTGELF
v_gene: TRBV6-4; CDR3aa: ASTRGIAGRTGELF
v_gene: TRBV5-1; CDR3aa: ASSYGQGYEQY
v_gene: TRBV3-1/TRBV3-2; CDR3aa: ASSQSGLALSDTQY
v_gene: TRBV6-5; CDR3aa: ASSYSSPNSPLH
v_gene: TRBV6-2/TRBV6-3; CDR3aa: ASSTVQASSNNSPLH
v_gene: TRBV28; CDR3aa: ASTPSGGSEQF
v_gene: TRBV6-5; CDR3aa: ASSWGTGAITYEQY
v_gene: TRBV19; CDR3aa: ASSIDYGDYNEQF
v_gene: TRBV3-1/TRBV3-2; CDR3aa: ASSQGSRNIQY
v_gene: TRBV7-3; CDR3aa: ASSSREGGSTDTQY
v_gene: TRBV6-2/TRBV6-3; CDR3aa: ASSYVGAVGEQY
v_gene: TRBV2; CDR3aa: ASSDGGTDTQY
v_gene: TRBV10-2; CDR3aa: ASSESGQFYEQY
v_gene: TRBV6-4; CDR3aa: ASSEGQGAADTQY
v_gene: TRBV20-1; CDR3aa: SARNVGGYT
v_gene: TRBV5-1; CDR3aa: ASRLGLPGSYEQY
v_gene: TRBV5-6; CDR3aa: ASSRRTGLGAYGYT
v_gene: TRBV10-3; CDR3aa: AISQEGGQGAYDEQY
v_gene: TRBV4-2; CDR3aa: ASSQASVPETQY
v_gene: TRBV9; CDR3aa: ASSVGRDNEQF
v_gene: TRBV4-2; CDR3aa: ASSQDPGTYEQY
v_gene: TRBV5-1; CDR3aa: ASIPDPGTSYEQY
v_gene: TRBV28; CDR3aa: ASSFFRETSYEQY
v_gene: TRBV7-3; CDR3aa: ASSLGTGQETQY
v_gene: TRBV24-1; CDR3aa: ATSDSSRGNTGELF
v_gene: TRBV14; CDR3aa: ASSQERVGLSTQY
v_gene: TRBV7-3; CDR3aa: ASSLNGFRGYT
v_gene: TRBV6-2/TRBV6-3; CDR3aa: ASSVSGANVLT
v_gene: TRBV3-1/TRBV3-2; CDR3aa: ASSQEVGLAGGETQY
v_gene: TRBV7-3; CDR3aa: ASSLTGTGTTGELF
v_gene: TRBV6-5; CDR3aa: ASRLDRGNQETQY
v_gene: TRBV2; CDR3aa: ASSEEITKPEAF
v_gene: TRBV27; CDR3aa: ASSLSLRGYEQY
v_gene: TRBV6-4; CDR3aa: ASSRAGGLGYNEQF
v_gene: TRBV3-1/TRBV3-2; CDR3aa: ASSQGPGPGNTIY
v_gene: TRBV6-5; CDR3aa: ASSFGRGDEQY
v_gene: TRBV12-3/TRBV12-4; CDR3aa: ASSFRVSTEAF
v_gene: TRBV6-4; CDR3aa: ASSSDSLNTGELF
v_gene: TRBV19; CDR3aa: ASSILKEESYEQY
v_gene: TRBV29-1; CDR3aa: SVQTGDSNQPQH
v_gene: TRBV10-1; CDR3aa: AVVRAYEQY
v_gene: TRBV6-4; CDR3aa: ASSQELDSSYEQY
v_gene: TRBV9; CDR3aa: ASGLAGGTDTQY
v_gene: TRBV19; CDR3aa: ASITGYGNTIY